This TCR beta chain is drawn from a study of T cell repertoires in cytomegalovirus infection. Study-level information: Signatures in public TCR beta sequences pointed to both CMV infection and matching HLA type.

This clonotype was counted ten times or more. Its cognate antigen is unknown. TCRdb re-called the reads with MiXCR, one entry per CDR3 protein. The sample records some 680,000 distinct CDR3 sequences, roughly a third being singletons. Trimming removed 5 bases at V and 4 bases at J, with 23 bases between. The CDR3 is 17 residues long. CDR1 is SGHVS and CDR2 is FQNEAQ in the germline V gene. Study-level findings and limits: Across the ex vivo response, the dominant clonotypes were HLA-C-restricted CMV-specific TCR beta clonotypes. Adding up the frequency of public TCR beta families identified people who carried CMV plus the relevant HLA.

The sequence was obtained from a human donor in good health (CMV status not recorded). Some clones in this sample may be carry-over from other donors' samples. Sequenced: PBMCs. The V gene is TRBV7-8, the J gene TRBJ1-2; maybe TRBD1 (6 bases). The CDR3 DNA is TGTGCCAGCAGCATAAGACCGGGACAAGACTTCCTCTATGGCTACACCTTC. Its translation: CASSIRPGQDFLYGYTF.